Listed below are T cell receptor beta chains from one sample, sequenced in a study of somatic mutations in cytotoxic T cells in rheumatoid arthritis. Assay: immunoSEQ multiplex PCR; the TCRdb copy retains only in-frame clones and omits some. The sample lists under 20,000 clones, 86% occurring once. The specimen was CD8+ T cells sorted from blood. These receptors originate from a man aged 35-49 years in good health. Both conserved end residues are part of each CDR3. The order of the fields is clone size, D gene, J gene, V gene, CDR3 DNA, CDR3 protein. A D gene is named only where the DNA matches it firmly. Not all rows give a size; the values are once, few, many and, for expanded clones, a class.

NA TRBD2 TRBJ2-7 TRBV28 TGTGCCAGCAGTTTCGCCGGGACTAGCACCTACGAGCAGTACTTC CASSFAGTSTYEQYF
NA NA TRBJ2-1 TRBV4-3 TGCGCCAGCAGCCAAGGTCTGGGGAATGAGCAGTTCTTC CASSQGLGNEQFF
NA TRBD2 TRBJ2-1 TRBV27 TGTGCCAGTACTACTGAGCGGGAGGGTGAGAATGAGCAGTTCTTC CASTTEREGENEQFF
few TRBD1 TRBJ2-7 TRBV2 TGTGCCAGCACCTTCGACAGGGGCTCCTACGAGCAGTACTTC CASTFDRGSYEQYF
NA TRBD2 TRBJ2-1 TRBV7-3 TGTGCCAGCAGAAATAGACTAGCGGGAGGTAATGAGCAGTTCTTC CASRNRLAGGNEQFF
NA TRBD2 TRBJ2-7 TRBV28 TGTGCCAGCAGTTTCCCTGGGACTAGAACTTCCTACGAGCAGTACTTC CASSFPGTRTSYEQYF
once NA TRBJ2-7 TRBV30 TGTGCCTGGAGTTCCGGGACCGCTACCTACGAGCAGTACTTC CAWSSGTATYEQYF
NA TRBD1 TRBJ2-5 TRBV27 TGTGCCAGCAGTGTCGGGACAGGAAAACAAGAGACCCAGTACTTC CASSVGTGKQETQYF
NA TRBD1 TRBJ1-1 TRBV7-2 TGTGCCAGCAGCTCGACAGGGGGATGGACTGAAGCTTTCTTT CASSSTGGWTEAFF
NA TRBD2 TRBJ2-7 TRBV18 TGTGCCAGCTCACCCCGAGGTAGCGGGGGTCTGGACGAGCAGTACTTC CASSPRGSGGLDEQYF
NA NA TRBJ2-7 TRBV6-5 TGTGCCAGCAGTTACTCGGAGGGATCCAACTACGAGCAGTACTTC CASSYSEGSNYEQYF
NA NA TRBJ2-7 TRBV7-3 TGTGCCAGCAGCGCTCATCGTGGGGTTTCCTACGAGCAGTACTTC CASSAHRGVSYEQYF
NA TRBD2 TRBJ2-1 TRBV27 TGTGCCAGCAGTGCGACTAGCGAGGGTGAGCAGTTCTTC CASSATSEGEQFF
NA NA TRBJ1-4 TRBV28 TGTGCCAGCAGTTCCTCATTGCTTGCAACTAATGAAAAACTGTTTTTT CASSSSLLATNEKLFF
NA TRBD1 TRBJ2-7 TRBV19 TGTGCCAGTTCAGGGACAGGGGGCAAGTACGAGCAGTACTTC CASSGTGGKYEQYF
NA TRBD2 TRBJ2-5 TRBV25-1 TGTGCCAGCAGTGTACTAGCGGGAGGGGTCCAAGAGACCCAGTACTTC CASSVLAGGVQETQYF
once NA TRBJ2-1 TRBV7-2 TGTGCCAGCAGCTTAGGGGGACCCCCGAGCTCCTACAATGAGCAGTTCTTC CASSLGGPPSSYNEQFF
NA NA TRBJ2-3 TRBV27 TGTGCCAGCAGTATCGGTTGGCCTAGCACAGATACGCAGTATTTT CASSIGWPSTDTQYF
NA NA TRBJ2-1 TRBV6-6 TGTGCCAGCAGTTACGGTCCGCCGGTGGGGTACAATGAGCAGTTCTTC CASSYGPPVGYNEQFF
once NA TRBJ2-7 TRBV30 TGTGCCTGGAGTACCCCCTACGAGCAGTACTTC CAWSTPYEQYF
NA NA TRBJ1-1 TRBV27 TGTGCCAGCAGTTTAACGGACAGCATGAACACTGAAGCTTTCTTT CASSLTDSMNTEAFF
NA NA TRBJ1-2 TRBV11-2 TGTGCCAGCAGCCAAGGACAGTATGGCTACACCTTC CASSQGQYGYTF
NA NA TRBJ2-1 TRBV2 TGTGCCAGCAGTCAGGTGGATGAGCAGTTCTTC CASSQVDEQFF
once NA TRBJ2-7 TRBV4-3 TGCGCCAGCAGCCAAGATCCCGTTGGCTCCTACGAGCAGTACTTC CASSQDPVGSYEQYF
NA TRBD2 TRBJ2-2 TRBV4-3 TGCGCCAGCAGCGAAGAAATTAGCGGGAGGATAACCGGGGAGCTGTTTTTT CASSEEISGRITGELFF
NA NA TRBJ2-7 TRBV28 TGTGCCAGCAGTCCCCGCCCGCGCCTCCCCTCCTACGAGCAGTACTTC CASSPRPRLPSYEQYF
NA NA TRBJ2-7 TRBV28 TGTGCCAGCAGTTTGCGGGACTCCTACGAGCAGTACTTC CASSLRDSYEQYF
NA TRBD2 TRBJ2-7 TRBV15 TGTGCCACCAGCAGAGAGAAACTCGGGACTAGTTTTTACGAGCAGTACTTC CATSREKLGTSFYEQYF
NA TRBD1 TRBJ1-3 TRBV2 TGTGCCAGCAGTGCGGGACAGGACCCCTCTGGAAACACCATATATTTT CASSAGQDPSGNTIYF
few TRBD2 TRBJ2-7 TRBV11-2 TGTGCCAGCAGCTTCTCTAGCGGGAATTACGAGCAGTACTTC CASSFSSGNYEQYF
NA NA TRBJ2-3 TRBV5-6 TGTGCCAGCAGCTTGGGGGGCGTAAGGACAGATACGCAGTATTTT CASSLGGVRTDTQYF
NA TRBD1 TRBJ2-1 TRBV28 TGTGCCAGCAGTTCGTATAAGGGGGCCTATGAGCAGTTCTTC CASSSYKGAYEQFF
NA NA TRBJ2-1 TRBV29-1 TGCAGCGTTGTTACAGGGGGGGGCAATGAGCAGTTCTTC CSVVTGGGNEQFF
NA NA TRBJ2-2 TRBV19 TGTGCCAGTACCCTTTGGGGGTCGAACACCGGGGAGCTGTTTTTT CASTLWGSNTGELFF
NA NA TRBJ2-2 TRBV4-1 TGCGCCAGCAGCCAAATCGGACAGAGCACCGGGGAGCTGTTTTTT CASSQIGQSTGELFF
NA TRBD2 TRBJ2-1 TRBV10-3 TGTGCCATCAGTGACAAGCGGGAGGGTTCCTACAATGAGCAGTTCTTC CAISDKREGSYNEQFF
NA TRBD1 TRBJ1-1 TRBV13 TGTGCCAGCAGCTACGACAGGGATGGTGGGTCTGAAGCTTTCTTT CASSYDRDGGSEAFF
NA NA TRBJ2-5 TRBV7-8 TGTGCCAGCACCTTCGACGGCCAAGAGACCCAGTACTTC CASTFDGQETQYF
NA NA TRBJ1-1 TRBV19 TGTGCCAGTAGTATAGCCGCAGGGGCTGGGGACACTGAAGCTTTCTTT CASSIAAGAGDTEAFF
NA NA TRBJ2-7 TRBV4-2 TGTGCCAGCAGCCAAGGGGGGGCCCTACGCTACGAGCAGTACTTC CASSQGGALRYEQYF
NA NA TRBJ1-5 TRBV23-1 TGCGCCAGCAGTCGCTGTGACAGGAGCATCAATCAGCCCCAGCATTTT CASSRCDRSINQPQHF
few TRBD2 TRBJ2-1 TRBV27 TGTGCCAGCGGCCCGGGACTAGCTGACAATGAGCAGTTCTTC CASGPGLADNEQFF
NA TRBD1 TRBJ1-2 TRBV7-9 TGTGCCAGCAGCCCCCGGGGACAGAGCTATGGCTACACCTTC CASSPRGQSYGYTF
NA TRBD2 TRBJ2-5 TRBV4-1 TGCGCCAGCAGCCATACCGCGGGACTAGCGGGAGAGGACCAGTACTTC CASSHTAGLAGEDQYF
NA TRBD1 TRBJ2-7 TRBV27 TGTGCCAGCAGTCACCGACAGGGAGAGGACGAGCAGTACTTC CASSHRQGEDEQYF
NA NA TRBJ1-1 TRBV30 TGTGCCCGGGCCGGTACGGTTGGGCGTACTGAAGCTTTCTTT CARAGTVGRTEAFF
NA NA TRBJ2-1 TRBV10-2 TGCGCCAGCAGTGACTTTAGGGTCGGGAGTGAGCAGTTCTTC CASSDFRVGSEQFF
NA TRBD1 TRBJ1-2 TRBV4-3 TGCGCCAGCAGCCAATTCCCGGGACAGGGGGCCCTCTTGAACTATGGCTACACCTTC CASSQFPGQGALLNYGYTF